The 2 T cell receptor beta chains listed next were all sequenced from one sample in a study of cytomegalovirus exposure and HLA in healthy donors. Produced via immunoSEQ multiplex PCR; TCRdb's table is partial and in-frame only. The sample carries 220,000 or so clones, under 95% recorded once. The sample taken for sequencing was PBMCs. Source of these receptors: a woman younger than 35 in good health and CMV-seronegative.

The chain links TRBV5-5 to TRBJ2-1, with 8 bases identical to TRBD2. This CDR3 contains 15 residues. CDR1 and CDR2 (germline): SGHKS, YYEKEE (reference sequence). J was trimmed by 3 bases and V by 1 base; bases with no gene match: 3. The CDR3 nucleotides are TGTGCCAGCAGCTTGAGCGGGAGCATCTACAATGAGCAGTTCTTC. Translating gives CASSLSGSIYNEQFF.

The chain employs TRBV5-1 and TRBJ2-1, with D possibly TRBD2 on 6 matching bases. Trimming took off 0 bases at V and 3 bases at J, with 10 bases between the two ends. The V gene's germline CDR1 is SGHRS and CDR2 YFSETQ. CDR3 length: 15 residues. The CDR3 reads CASSLVDYLYNEQFF. Here the CDR3 DNA reads TGCGCCAGCAGCTTGGTGGACTACCTCTACAATGAGCAGTTCTTC.